The sequence of this T cell receptor (beta chain) was determined in a study of brain T cells in children with intractable seizures. CDR3 length: 12 residues. Trimming cost V 3 bases and J 5 bases, with 5 bases left between them. Per the germline V gene, CDR1 is LNHDA and CDR2 is SQIVND (reference sequence). Assay: immunoSEQ multiplex PCR; the TCRdb copy retains only in-frame clones and omits some. The data contain a few hundred thousand clones, more than 85% of them singletons. Broader study findings: Pre- and post-surgery blood differed in depth, so pre-surgery absences may be undersampling.

Time point: blood from clinic visit 5 months post-surgery; TSC patient then seizure free. Concerning this clone itself: What it recognizes is unknown.

This chain joins TRBV19 and TRBJ1-5; D unclear. Here the sequenced sample was peripheral blood, taken less than 6 months after surgery. This TCR was sampled from a boy in the first two years of life with tuberous sclerosis and intractable seizures. The CDR3 DNA sequence: TGTGCCAGTAGTATGCGGGATCAGCCCCAGCATTTT. Translation: CASSMRDQPQHF.